The 12 T cell receptor beta chains listed next were all sequenced from one sample in a study of naive and memory T cell subsets. The beta constant-region primer was an equimolar mix of two oligonucleotides covering TRBC1 and TRBC2. Nested alpha and beta constant-region primers with the SP2 primer drove four PCR rounds on ligated cDNA. MiXCR was run by TCRdb on the UMI-ligation and nested PCR reads, yielding one entry per CDR3 protein. Here the sample spans 4,200 or so distinct CDR3 sequences, roughly 5.5% being singletons. Sequences were obtained from effector memory CD8+ T cells from blood. Subset noted: effector memory, CD45RA- CD27-. The receptors were sampled from a human donor in good health.

This clonotype was observed at least ten times. This CDR3 reads CASSTGQGSGELFF. Here the CDR3 DNA reads TGTGCCAGCAGCACCGGACAGGGGTCCGGGGAGCTGTTTTTT. V gene TRBV6-2 or TRBV6-3 combines with J gene TRBJ2-2; 9 positions agree with TRBD1. Germline V lookup: CDR1 MNHEY, CDR2 SVGEGT. V trimming: 6 bases; J trimming: 6 bases; junction bases outside the gene matches: 5. This CDR3 has 14 amino acids.

This clonotype was recorded at least ten times. The chain has TRBV19 and TRBJ2-1, with a weak D call TRBD2 (5 bases). V gave up 1 base and J gave up 7 bases, with 8 bases separating them. Germline CDR1 is LNHDA and CDR2 is SQIVND (reference sequence). The CDR3 contains 13 residues. The CDR3 spells CASSIASGNEQFF. In nucleotides, the CDR3 is TGTGCCAGTAGTATAGCATCGGGAAATGAGCAGTTCTTC.

This clonotype was found many times. This sequence joins TRBV9 and TRBJ2-3, with 10 bases that match TRBD2. Unmatched junction bases numbered 5, after V lost 4 bases and J lost 0 bases. Germline CDR1 SGDLS, CDR2 YYNGEE. The CDR3 contains 16 residues. The CDR3 reads CASSPTSGESTDTQYF. In nucleotides, the CDR3 is TGTGCCAGCAGCCCCACTAGCGGGGAGAGCACAGATACGCAGTATTTT.

This clonotype was counted many times. This chain connects TRBV12-3 or TRBV12-4 to TRBJ2-1; unclear D gene. The CDR3 loop spans 12 amino acids. Deletions cut 4 bases from V and 7 bases from J, with 8 bases between. The DNA for the CDR3 is TGTGCCAGCAGTTCCAATAGAAATGAGCAGTTCTTC. Its translation is CASSSNRNEQFF.

This clonotype was counted at least ten times. The chain links TRBV7-9 to TRBJ1-2; TRBD1 might be the D (5 bases). The germline V and J ends were trimmed by 4 bases and 8 bases, with 20 bases remaining between them. The length of the CDR3 is 15 residues. Germline CDR1 and CDR2: SEHNR and FQNEAQ (reference sequence). CDR3 in DNA: TGTGCCAGCAGCTACTCGGGGGTCGGCGAGGAAGGCTACACCTTC. Its protein is CASSYSGVGEEGYTF.

This clonotype has just a few counts. The V call is TRBV15, the J call TRBJ2-3; TRBD2 aligns across 7 bases. CDR3 size: 16 residues. Trimming removed 1 base from V and 1 base from J; junction bases left unmatched: 5. CDR1 and CDR2 from the germline V gene are LNHNV and YYDKDF (reference sequence). CDR3 residues: CATSRGEREGTDTQYF. The CDR3 region has the DNA TGTGCCACCAGCAGAGGGGAGCGGGAAGGCACAGATACGCAGTATTTT.

This clonotype was observed many times. The chain links TRBV25-1 to TRBJ2-3; D is possibly TRBD2 (6 bases). The CDR3 has 18 amino acids. CDR1 is MGHDK and CDR2 is SYGVNS in the germline V gene. V dropped 0 bases and J dropped 2 bases, with 18 bases sitting between them. The CDR3 DNA is TGTGCCAGCAGTGAATATCTGGCGTTGGCGGGGTCCACAGATACGCAGTATTTT. Its protein product is CASSEYLALAGSTDTQYF.

This clonotype turned up a few times. This chain uses TRBV6-2 or TRBV6-3 with TRBJ2-2, with 7 bases that match TRBD2. The CDR3 sequence is 14 residues long. The V gene's germline CDR1 is MNHEY and CDR2 SVGEGT. The junction had 7 bases not matched to a gene; V was cut back by 9 bases and J by 3 bases. As DNA, the CDR3 is TGTGCCAGTAACGGCGGGAGAGACACCGGGGAGCTGTTTTTT. Its protein is CASNGGRDTGELFF.

The sample holds many counts of this clonotype. The chain combines TRBV19 with TRBJ2-7; tentatively, D is TRBD1 (6 bases). The germline V gene has CDR1 LNHDA and CDR2 SQIVND (reference sequence). With 5 bases removed from V and 1 base from J, the gap between germline ends came to 15 bases. This CDR3 spans 15 amino acids. The CDR3 spells CASSPQGPLSYEQYF. CDR3 coding DNA: TGTGCCAGTAGTCCACAGGGCCCGCTTTCCTACGAGCAGTACTTC.

In this sample, this clonotype is medium-sized. The CDR3 DNA reads as TGCAGTGCGAGGCGACGTAGCTCCTACGAGCAGTACTTC. Its translation: CSARRRSSYEQYF. J is TRBJ2-7 and V is TRBV20-1; D is ambiguous. This CDR3 region has 13 residues. Between the trimmed V and J ends, which lost 6 bases and 0 bases, there was a span of 12 bases. The germline gives CDR1 DFQATT, CDR2 SNEGSKA (reference sequence).

By its share, this clonotype is medium-sized (0.01 to 0.1%). The chain has TRBV2 and TRBJ2-1, with 9 nucleotides matching TRBD2. J was trimmed by 8 bases and V by 7 bases; bases with no gene match: 9. Germline V gene lookup returns CDR1 SNHLY and CDR2 FYNNEI. The CDR3 consists of 14 residues. The CDR3 coding sequence is TGTGCCAGCATGTCGCGGGAGGGCTCAGATGAGCAGTTCTTC. Translation gives CASMSREGSDEQFF.

The sample holds a few counts of this clonotype. V usage is TRBV5-6 and J usage is TRBJ1-2, with 7 bases that match TRBD1. This CDR3 is built from 13 residues. The germline V gene has CDR1 SGHDT and CDR2 YYEEEE. V shed 4 bases, J shed 7 bases, and the junction held 7 bases outside the gene matches. In DNA form, the CDR3 reads TGTGCCAGCAGCCTTGACAGGGTTAGTGGCTACACCTTC. Residues: CASSLDRVSGYTF. Full variable domain (outside the CDR3, taken from reference TRBV5-6 and TRBJ1-2): DAGVTQSPTHLIKTRGQQVTLRCSPKSGHDTVSWYQQALGQGPQFIFQYYEEEERQRGNFPDRFSGHQFPNYSSELNVNALLLGDSALYLCASSLDRVSGYTFGSGTRLTVV.